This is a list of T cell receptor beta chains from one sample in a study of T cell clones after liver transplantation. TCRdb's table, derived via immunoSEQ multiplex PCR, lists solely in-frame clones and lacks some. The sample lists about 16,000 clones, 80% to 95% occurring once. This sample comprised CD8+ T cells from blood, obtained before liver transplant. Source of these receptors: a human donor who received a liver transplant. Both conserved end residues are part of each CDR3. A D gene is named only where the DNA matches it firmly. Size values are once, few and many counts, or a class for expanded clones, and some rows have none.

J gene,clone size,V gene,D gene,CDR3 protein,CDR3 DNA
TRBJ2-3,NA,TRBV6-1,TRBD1,CASSEGDRINTQYF,TGTGCCAGCAGTGAAGGGGACAGAATAAATACGCAGTATTTT
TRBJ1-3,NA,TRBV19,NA,CASSIDPGGVGNTIYF,TGTGCCAGTAGTATAGATCCGGGTGGGGTCGGAAACACCATATATTTT
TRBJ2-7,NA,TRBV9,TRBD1,CASSVGDSNYEQYF,TGTGCCAGCAGCGTAGGGGACAGTAACTACGAGCAGTACTTC
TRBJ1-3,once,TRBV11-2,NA,CASSFNSFSSGNTIYF,TGTGCCAGCAGCTTTAACAGTTTCAGCTCTGGAAACACCATATATTTT
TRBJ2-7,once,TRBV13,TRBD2,CASSPTSGKREQYF,TGTGCCAGCAGTCCCACTAGCGGGAAAAGGGAGCAGTACTTC
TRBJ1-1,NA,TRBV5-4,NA,CASSFGYTEAFF,TGTGCCAGCAGCTTCGGGTACACTGAAGCTTTCTTT
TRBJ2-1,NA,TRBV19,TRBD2,CASGAGGPRAEQFF,TGTGCCAGTGGAGCGGGAGGGCCTCGGGCTGAGCAGTTCTTC
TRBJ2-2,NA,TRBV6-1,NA,CASRDGAGELFF,TGTGCCAGCAGGGACGGGGCCGGGGAGCTGTTTTTT
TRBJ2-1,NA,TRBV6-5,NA,CASTPGVSYNEQFF,TGTGCCAGCACCCCCGGGGTGTCCTACAATGAGCAGTTCTTC
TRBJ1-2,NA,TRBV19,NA,CASSNSYGYTF,TGTGCCAGTAGTAACAGCTATGGCTACACCTTC
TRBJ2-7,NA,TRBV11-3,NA,CASSLASEQYF,TGTGCCAGCAGCCTCGCCTCCGAGCAGTACTTC
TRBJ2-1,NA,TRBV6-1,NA,CASSEWGRSSYNEQFF,TGTGCCAGCAGTGAATGGGGACGGAGCTCCTACAATGAGCAGTTCTTC
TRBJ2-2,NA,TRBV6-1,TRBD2,CASSVRSGRAVNTGELFF,TGTGCCAGCAGTGTTAGGAGCGGGAGGGCCGTGAACACCGGGGAGCTGTTTTTT
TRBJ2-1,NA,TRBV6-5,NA,CASSYSELASYNEQFF,TGTGCCAGCAGTTACTCGGAACTAGCTTCCTACAATGAGCAGTTCTTC
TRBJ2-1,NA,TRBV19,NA,CASSILPGANEQFF,TGTGCCAGTAGTATACTTCCGGGGGCGAATGAGCAGTTCTTC